These 18 T cell receptor beta chains originate from one sample sequenced in a study of control samples from healthy donors and cancer patients. Repertoires were generated with immunoSEQ multiplex PCR, while TCRdb's copy carries only in-frame clones and drops some. The sample has some 130,000 clones, 80% to 95% seen once; the top ten hold 2% to 3%. Sequenced sample: blood. The receptors shown here come from a middle-aged man in good health.

The genes are TRBV9 and TRBJ2-1; D could derive from TRBD1 or TRBD2 (5 bases each). The CDR3 contains 14 residues. Trimming removed 2 bases from V and 4 bases from J, with 10 bases in between. Looked up from germline, CDR1 is SGDLS and CDR2 is YYNGEE. The CDR3 nucleotides are TGTGCCAGCAGCGTCCGGGACCAGTACAATGAGCAGTTCTTC. This codes for CASSVRDQYNEQFF.

The rearrangement uses TRBV29-1 and TRBJ2-7; D gene uncertain. Germline V gene sequence: CDR1 SQVTM, CDR2 ANQGSEA. V was trimmed by 4 bases and J by 1 base, leaving 11 bases between them. The CDR3 is 13 amino acids. This chain's CDR3 is CSVAGRVSYEQYF. As DNA, the CDR3 is TGCAGCGTTGCCGGCAGAGTATCCTACGAGCAGTACTTC.

The chain links TRBV5-1 to TRBJ2-5; D unclear. The V end was cut by 1 base, the J end by 1 base, with 11 bases between. The CDR3 totals 15 residues. Germline loops: CDR1 SGHRS, CDR2 YFSETQ. The CDR3 DNA sequence: TGCGCCAGCAGCTTGCTTTTGACTTCCCAAGAGACCCAGTACTTC. Residues: CASSLLLTSQETQYF.

This clone was found once. The sample contains more than one DNA sequence encoding this CDR3. This chain uses TRBV5-1 with TRBJ2-3; weak D call: TRBD2 (6 bases). With 3 bases removed from V and 2 bases from J, the gap between germline ends came to 10 bases. The CDR3 extends over 14 amino acids. Germline CDR1 and CDR2: SGHRS and YFSETQ. The CDR3 here is CASSSGGVTDTQYF. The CDR3 DNA sequence: TGCGCCAGCAGCTCCGGCGGGGTCACAGATACGCAGTATTTT.

This clone was detected only once. The chain joins TRBV9 to TRBJ2-7; D may correspond to TRBD1 or TRBD2 (6 bases each). Germline V gives CDR1 SGDLS, CDR2 YYNGEE. The CDR3 is 15 amino acids. V was shortened by 4 bases and J by 6 bases, with 20 bases between the two germline ends. CDR3 region: CASSFRDGGSLEQYF. The CDR3 DNA sequence: TGTGCCAGCAGCTTCCGGGACGGGGGCTCTCTCGAGCAGTACTTC. Together with reference TRBV9 and TRBJ2-7, the CDR3 gives the full variable domain: DSGVTQTPKHLITATGQRVTLRCSPRSGDLSVYWYQQSLDQGLQFLIQYYNGEERAKGNILERFSAQQFPDLHSELNLSSLELGDSALYFCASSFRDGGSLEQYFGPGTRLTVT.

The V gene is TRBV4-1, the J gene TRBJ2-7; 7 bases agree with TRBD1. The CDR3 sequence is 15 residues long. Germline CDR1 is MGHRA and CDR2 is YSYEKL. The V and J ends lost 1 base and 1 base, in that order; junction bases with no gene match: 4. In DNA form, the CDR3 reads TGCGCCAGCAGCCAAGTTGGGGACAGTTCCTACGAGCAGTACTTC. Its translation: CASSQVGDSSYEQYF.

The chain joins TRBV6-1 to TRBJ1-6; D gene uncertain. Trimming shortened V by 1 base and J by 9 bases, and 7 bases separated the two germline ends. Germline V gene lookup returns CDR1 MNHNS and CDR2 SASEGT. This CDR3 is 13 amino acids long. The CDR3 nucleotides read TGTGCCAGCAGTGAAGGGTTTTTTTCACCCCTCCACTTT. Its protein is CASSEGFFSPLHF.

The genes are TRBV30 and TRBJ1-2; TRBD1 might be the D (5 bases). The ends were cut back, 0 bases at V and 6 bases at J, with 11 bases in the middle. The CDR3 totals 13 residues. Germline CDR1 is GTSNPN and CDR2 is SVGIG (reference sequence). The CDR3 DNA follows: TGTGCCTGGAGTGTTGGGACGGGGGATGGCTACACCTTC. The encoded protein is CAWSVGTGDGYTF.

This chain links TRBV20-1 with TRBJ2-5; 9 nucleotides match TRBD2. V lost 3 bases and J lost 2; bases outside the gene matches: 7. CDR1 and CDR2 from the germline V gene are DFQATT and SNEGSKA (reference sequence). The CDR3 totals 15 residues. The CDR3 region is CSASVTRGGQETQYF. In DNA, the CDR3 is TGCAGTGCTAGTGTAACGCGGGGGGGACAAGAGACCCAGTACTTC.

This clone was detected once. The chain couples TRBV5-1 to TRBJ2-2; 9 bases match TRBD1. The V gene end was trimmed by 0 bases and the J gene end by 5 bases; junction bases not matched to a gene: 2. The CDR3 has 15 amino acids. CDR1 is SGHRS and CDR2 is YFSETQ in the germline V gene. CDR3 coding DNA: TGCGCCAGCAGCTTGGCACAGGGGGCAACCGGGGAGCTGTTTTTT. Its protein product is CASSLAQGATGELFF.

The rearrangement links TRBV12-3 or TRBV12-4 to TRBJ2-7, with unresolved D. Trimming left V 3 bases short and J 1 base short, with 4 bases between. The CDR3 length is 12 residues. The CDR3 sequence: CASSFGSYEQYF. The CDR3 DNA reads as TGTGCCAGCAGTTTCGGGTCCTACGAGCAGTACTTC.

The chain recombines TRBV5-1 with TRBJ1-5, with 7 positions matching TRBD1. J lost 1 base, V lost 4 bases, and 5 bases had no gene match. This CDR3 comprises 15 residues. Per germline, CDR1 SGHRS and CDR2 YFSETQ. CDR3 loop: CASSPGGSSNQPQHF. The CDR3 DNA follows: TGCGCCAGCAGCCCAGGGGGTTCGAGCAATCAGCCCCAGCATTTT. Using reference TRBV5-1 and TRBJ1-5 for the parts outside the CDR3, the full variable domain is KAGVTQTPRYLIKTRGQQVTLSCSPISGHRSVSWYQQTPGQGLQFLFEYFSETQRNKGNFPGRFSGRQFSNSRSEMNVSTLELGDSALYLCASSPGGSSNQPQHFGDGTRLSIL.

The V and J genes are TRBV28 and TRBJ2-2, with TRBD1 matching 8 bases. Germline trimming cut 6 bases from V and 6 bases from J; bases unmatched to any gene: 12. This CDR3 is 16 amino acids long. Germline assignment: CDR1 MDHEN and CDR2 SYDVKM. CDR3 residues: CASRPLGQGGAGELFF. The CDR3 DNA is TGTGCCAGCAGGCCGCTAGGACAGGGCGGCGCCGGGGAGCTGTTTTTT.

This clone was seen just once. The gene calls are TRBV3-1 (or the pseudogene TRBV3-2) and TRBJ2-7; no clear D. V was shortened by 2 bases and J by 3 bases, with 11 bases between the two germline ends. The CDR3 has 14 residues. Germline V lookup: CDR1 LGHDT, CDR2 YNNKEL (reference sequence). CDR3 loop: CASSQLGVYYEQYF. Here the CDR3 DNA reads TGTGCCAGCAGCCAATTAGGCGTTTACTACGAGCAGTACTTC.

The chain employs TRBV5-1 and TRBJ2-5; D is ambiguous. Trimming cost V 1 base and J 3 bases, with 7 bases left between them. Germline V gene data show CDR1 as SGHRS and CDR2 as YFSETQ. This CDR3 is built from 13 residues. CDR3 in amino acids: CASSLIGKETQYF. CDR3 in DNA: TGCGCCAGCAGCTTGATAGGGAAAGAGACCCAGTACTTC.

The V call is TRBV15, the J call TRBJ2-7; D is unresolved. Trimming removed 7 bases at V and 7 bases at J, with 20 bases between. Germline CDR1 is LNHNV and CDR2 is YYDKDF (reference sequence). The CDR3 covers 14 residues. The CDR3 spells CATTMARAGNEQYF. The CDR3 nucleotides read TGTGCCACCACCATGGCCCGCGCAGGTAATGAGCAGTACTTC.

The rearrangement uses TRBV3-1 (or the pseudogene TRBV3-2) and TRBJ2-3, with TRBD1 matching 9 bases. This CDR3 is built from 17 residues. Per germline, CDR1 LGHDT and CDR2 YNNKEL (reference sequence). Trimming took 3 bases from V and 4 from J; bases not matched to a gene: 11. The chain's CDR3 is CASSQGGSGQGSDTQYF. CDR3 in DNA: TGTGCCAGCAGCCAGGGCGGTTCGGGACAGGGCTCAGATACGCAGTATTTT.

J is TRBJ2-2 and V is TRBV6-5; the D is unclear. V was shortened by 4 bases and J by 1 base, with 4 bases between the two germline ends. Per germline, CDR1 MNHEY and CDR2 SVGAGI. The CDR3 runs 13 residues. The CDR3 nucleotides read TGTGCCAGCAGTTTAAAGAACACCGGGGAGCTGTTTTTT. Translated: CASSLKNTGELFF.